Presented here are 13 T cell receptor beta chains from one specimen sequenced in a study of T cell clonotyping in hematopoietic cell transplantation. Clones were sequenced by immunoSEQ multiplex PCR, and TCRdb holds only the in-frame ones, with some missing. The data hold 65,000 to 75,000 clones, with 90% to 95% observed a single time. The specimen sequenced was peripheral blood mononuclear cells. Every receptor here comes from a man in his fifties in good health. Some clones in this sample may be carry-over from other donors' samples.

The chain combines TRBV2 with TRBJ1-6; maybe TRBD1 (5 bases). Germline CDR1 is SNHLY and CDR2 is FYNNEI. Trimming removed 6 bases at V and 0 bases at J, with 9 bases between. The CDR3 consists of 15 residues. Written as DNA, the CDR3 is TGTGCCAGCAGCAGACAGAACTCCTATAATTCACCCCTCCACTTT. Protein product: CASSRQNSYNSPLHF.

The chain joins TRBV5-5 to TRBJ1-1; D remains ambiguous. Per germline, CDR1 SGHKS and CDR2 YYEKEE (reference sequence). V shed 4 bases and J shed 10 bases, with 17 bases lying between them. CDR3 size: 13 residues. The CDR3 loop is CASSHPLGGGAFF. CDR3 sequence (DNA): TGTGCCAGCAGCCACCCGCTTGGCGGAGGAGCTTTCTTT. Drawing the rest from reference TRBV5-5 and TRBJ1-1, the complete variable domain is DAGVTQSPTHLIKTRGQQVTLRCSPISGHKSVSWYQQVLGQGPQFIFQYYEKEERGRGNFPDRFSARQFPNYSSELNVNALLLGDSALYLCASSHPLGGGAFFGQGTRLTVV.

The genes are TRBV6-5 and TRBJ2-3; no clear D gene. This CDR3 is built from 12 residues. Looked up from germline, CDR1 is MNHEY and CDR2 is SVGAGI. Trimming took 5 bases from V and 5 from J, leaving 8 bases between them. CDR3 in DNA: TGTGCCAGCAGTGACCGTTTAGATACGCAGTATTTT. Amino acids: CASSDRLDTQYF.

V gene TRBV7-2 combines with J gene TRBJ2-2; D is possibly TRBD2 (5 bases). V dropped 3 bases and J dropped 0 bases, with 11 bases sitting between them. Germline V gene data show CDR1 as SGHTA and CDR2 as FQGNSA. This CDR3 contains 16 residues. The CDR3: CASSFLAFPNTGELFF. CDR3 in DNA: TGTGCCAGCAGCTTCTTAGCGTTTCCGAACACCGGGGAGCTGTTTTTT.

CDR3 residues: CASSLDRGPYEQYF. CDR3 bases: TGTGCCAGCAGCTTAGACAGGGGGCCCTACGAGCAGTACTTC. This chain connects TRBV7-2 to TRBJ2-7; 9 bases line up with TRBD1. The V gene's germline CDR1 is SGHTA and CDR2 FQGNSA. This CDR3 is built from 14 residues. Trimming took 1 base from V and 2 from J; bases not matched to a gene: 0.

Here the CDR3 DNA reads TGTGCCAGCAGTTCGGGACATAGGGGAGCTGACACCGGGGAGCTGTTTTTT. Translating it yields CASSSGHRGADTGELFF. The V call is TRBV28, the J call TRBJ2-2, with D tentatively TRBD1 (6 bases). With 4 bases removed from V and 3 bases from J, the gap between germline ends came to 18 bases. Looked up from germline, CDR1 is MDHEN and CDR2 is SYDVKM. This CDR3 is built from 17 residues.

This chain links TRBV29-1 with TRBJ1-1, with TRBD1 matching 7 bases. This CDR3 has 12 residues. Germline V gene data show CDR1 as SQVTM and CDR2 as ANQGSEA. The junction had 6 bases not matched to a gene; V was cut back by 7 bases and J by 4 bases. In DNA, the CDR3 is TGCAGCGCCTTGACAGGGATCACTGAAGCTTTCTTT. Its translation is CSALTGITEAFF.

The rearrangement uses TRBV4-3 and TRBJ2-1; TRBD2 aligns across 9 bases. V lost 1 base, J lost 5 bases, and 15 bases stayed unmatched. CDR1 LGHNA and CDR2 YSLEER come from the germline V gene. The CDR3 extends over 19 amino acids. The CDR3 coding sequence is TGCGCCAGCAGCCAAGTACGATTTACGACTAGCGGTGTGGACAATGAGCAGTTCTTC. As protein: CASSQVRFTTSGVDNEQFF.

The chain carries TRBV28 and TRBJ2-1, with TRBD1 identical over 9 bases. This CDR3 has 16 residues. V gave up 2 bases and J gave up 9 bases; unmatched junction bases: 11. Per the germline V gene, CDR1 is MDHEN and CDR2 is SYDVKM. The CDR3 sequence: CASSLPPGQGTGEQFF. DNA of the CDR3: TGTGCCAGCAGTTTACCCCCGGGACAGGGAACCGGTGAGCAGTTCTTC.

The CDR3 sequence: CASSVAHEQFF. The CDR3 DNA is TGTGCCAGCAGCGTAGCGCATGAGCAGTTCTTC. This chain connects TRBV9 to TRBJ2-1; D not certain. With 0 bases removed from V and 8 bases from J, the gap between germline ends came to 3 bases. Per germline, CDR1 SGDLS and CDR2 YYNGEE. This CDR3 region has 11 residues. The whole variable domain, remainder taken from reference TRBV9 and TRBJ2-1, is DSGVTQTPKHLITATGQRVTLRCSPRSGDLSVYWYQQSLDQGLQFLIQYYNGEERAKGNILERFSAQQFPDLHSELNLSSLELGDSALYFCASSVAHEQFFGPGTRLTVL.

This chain joins TRBV9 and TRBJ2-2; 10 nucleotides match TRBD1. CDR1 is SGDLS, CDR2 YYNGEE, per germline. V trimming: 9 bases; J trimming: 4 bases; junction bases outside the gene matches: 9. The CDR3 is made up of 15 amino acids. The CDR3 DNA is TGTGCCACCTTAGAGCGGGACAGGGGCACCGGGGAGCTGTTTTTT. It translates to CATLERDRGTGELFF.

V and J are TRBV19 and TRBJ2-6; a weak D match, TRBD2 (5 bases). Germline V gene data show CDR1 as LNHDA and CDR2 as SQIVND (reference sequence). The CDR3 is 15 residues long. V lost 10 bases and J lost 8, with 21 bases in between. CDR3 DNA: TGTGCCACGAAGGCCCAAGGGAGTCAAACCAACGTCCTGACTTTC. It is translated as CATKAQGSQTNVLTF.

The chain employs TRBV6-6 and TRBJ2-7, with D unresolved. The length of the CDR3 is 14 residues. From germline, CDR1 is MNHNY and CDR2 SVGAGI (reference sequence). Trimming removed 5 bases from V and 2 bases from J, with 13 bases in between. The CDR3 nucleotides are TGTGCCAGCAGTCAAGGGCGGTCGGCCTACGAGCAGTACTTC. Translated: CASSQGRSAYEQYF.